One TCR beta chain is described in this entry. Its antigen is not known. This sample was included in a study of early T cells in non-severe SARS-CoV-2 infection. Study information: Chains from this unsorted whole-blood bulk RNA could not be paired.

Regarding the study as a whole: Matching against VDJdb likely underestimated virus-specific expansions, favoring anti-spike CD8.

CDR3 length: 11 residues. CDR1 and CDR2 (germline): SGHRS, YFSETQ. V shed 0 bases and J shed 8 bases, with 4 bases lying between them. cDNA molecules, individually, were tagged with unique molecular identifiers. MiXCR, run by TCRdb on the 5' RACE reads, gives a single entry per CDR3 protein. In the table there are about 40,000 distinct CDR3 sequences, 4.7% of which are singletons. The chain combines TRBV5-1 with TRBJ2-3; D unresolved. This TCR came from an adult who was a healthcare worker with PCR-confirmed SARS-CoV-2 infection or an uninfected control (not recorded which). The sequenced sample was whole blood. DNA for the CDR3: TGCGCCAGCAGCTTGGGTTCTACGCAGTATTTT. It is translated as CASSLGSTQYF. Based on the CDR3 plus reference TRBV5-1 and TRBJ2-3, the full variable domain is KAGVTQTPRYLIKTRGQQVTLSCSPISGHRSVSWYQQTPGQGLQFLFEYFSETQRNKGNFPGRFSGRQFSNSRSEMNVSTLELGDSALYLCASSLGSTQYFGPGTRLTVL.